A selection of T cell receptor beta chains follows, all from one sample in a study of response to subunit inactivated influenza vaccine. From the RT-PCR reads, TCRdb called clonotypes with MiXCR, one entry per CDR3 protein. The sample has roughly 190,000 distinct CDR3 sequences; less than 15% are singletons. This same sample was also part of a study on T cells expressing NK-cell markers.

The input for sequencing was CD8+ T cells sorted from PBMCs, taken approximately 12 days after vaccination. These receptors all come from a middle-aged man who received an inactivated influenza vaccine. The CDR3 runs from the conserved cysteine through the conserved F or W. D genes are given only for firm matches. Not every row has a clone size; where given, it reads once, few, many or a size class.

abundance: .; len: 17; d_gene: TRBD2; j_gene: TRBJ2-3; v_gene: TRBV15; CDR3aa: CATSREGEGHPPDTQYF; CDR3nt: TGTGCCACCAGCAGAGAGGGGGAGGGCCACCCGCCAGATACGCAGTATTTT
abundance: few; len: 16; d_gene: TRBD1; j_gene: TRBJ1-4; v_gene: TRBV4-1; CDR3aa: CASSQDGDSYNEKLFF; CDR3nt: TGCGCCAGCAGCCAAGACGGGGACAGTTATAATGAAAAACTGTTTTTT
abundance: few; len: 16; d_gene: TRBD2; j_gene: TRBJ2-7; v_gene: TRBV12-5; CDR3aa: CASGLVLAGVSYEQYF; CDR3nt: TGTGCTAGTGGTTTGGTACTAGCGGGAGTATCCTACGAGCAGTACTTC
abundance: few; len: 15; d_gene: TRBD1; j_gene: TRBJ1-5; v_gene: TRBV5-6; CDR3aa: CASSLAGRGNQPQHF; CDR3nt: TGTGCCAGCAGCTTGGCCGGCAGGGGGAATCAGCCCCAGCATTTT
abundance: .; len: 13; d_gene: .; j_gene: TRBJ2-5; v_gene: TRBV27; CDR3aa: CASRLGSQETQYF; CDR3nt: TGTGCCAGTAGGTTGGGAAGTCAAGAGACCCAGTACTTC
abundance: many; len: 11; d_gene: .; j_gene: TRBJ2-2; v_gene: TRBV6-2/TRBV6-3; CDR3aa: CASSWTGELFF; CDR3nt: TGTGCCAGCAGCTGGACCGGGGAGCTGTTTTTT
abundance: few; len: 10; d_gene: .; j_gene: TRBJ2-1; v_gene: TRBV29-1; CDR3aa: CSSGYNEQFF; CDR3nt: TGCAGTTCGGGATACAATGAGCAGTTCTTC
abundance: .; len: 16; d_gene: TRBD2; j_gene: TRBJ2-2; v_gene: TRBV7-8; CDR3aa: CASSFRKRGAPGELFF; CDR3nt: TGTGCCAGCAGCTTCAGAAAGCGGGGGGCCCCCGGGGAGCTGTTTTTT
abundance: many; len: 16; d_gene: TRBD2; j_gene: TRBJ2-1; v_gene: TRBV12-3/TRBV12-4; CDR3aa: CASSLVLAVGSDEQFF; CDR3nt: TGTGCCAGCAGTTTGGTTCTAGCGGTGGGGAGCGATGAGCAGTTCTTC
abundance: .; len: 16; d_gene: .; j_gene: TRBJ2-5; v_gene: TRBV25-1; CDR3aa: CASSEYLGRDQETQYF; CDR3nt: TGTGCCAGCAGTGAATATTTGGGCAGGGACCAAGAGACCCAGTACTTC
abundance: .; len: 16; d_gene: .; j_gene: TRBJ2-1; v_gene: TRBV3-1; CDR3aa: CASSALVGLSYNEQFF; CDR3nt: TGTGCCAGCAGCGCGCTAGTTGGGCTATCCTACAATGAGCAGTTCTTC
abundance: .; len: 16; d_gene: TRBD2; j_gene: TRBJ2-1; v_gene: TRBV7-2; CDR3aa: CASSLTAAGGGNEQFF; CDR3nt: TGTGCCAGCAGCTTAACGGCAGCGGGAGGTGGTAATGAGCAGTTCTTC
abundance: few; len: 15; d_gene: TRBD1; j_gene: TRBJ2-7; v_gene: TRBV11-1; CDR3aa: CASSLADRGGYEQYF; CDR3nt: TGTGCCAGCAGCTTAGCGGACAGGGGGGGCTACGAGCAGTACTTC
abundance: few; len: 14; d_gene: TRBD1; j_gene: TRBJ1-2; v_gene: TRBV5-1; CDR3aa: CASRGTDLNYGYTF; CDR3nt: TGCGCCAGCAGGGGGACAGACCTTAACTATGGCTACACCTTC
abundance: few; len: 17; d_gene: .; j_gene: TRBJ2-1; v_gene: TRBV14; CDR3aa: CASSPGPGHSSYNEQFF; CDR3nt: TGTGCCAGCAGCCCTGGACCGGGACACAGCTCCTACAATGAGCAGTTCTTC
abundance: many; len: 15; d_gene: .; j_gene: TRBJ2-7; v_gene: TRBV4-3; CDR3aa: CASSQVIQAGYEQYF; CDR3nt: TGCGCCAGCAGCCAAGTAATACAGGCAGGGTACGAGCAGTACTTC
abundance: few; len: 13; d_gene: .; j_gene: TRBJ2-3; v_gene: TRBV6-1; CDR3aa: CASSPTGAHTQYF; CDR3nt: TGTGCCAGCAGTCCCACGGGTGCACATACGCAGTATTTT
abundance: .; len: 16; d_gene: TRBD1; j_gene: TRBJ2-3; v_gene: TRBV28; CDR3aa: CASSPRQGQYTDTQYF; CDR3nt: TGTGCCAGCAGTCCACGACAGGGACAGTACACAGATACGCAGTATTTT
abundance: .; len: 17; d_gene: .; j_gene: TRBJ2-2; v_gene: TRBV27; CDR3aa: CASRSLAEGVNTGELFF; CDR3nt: TGTGCCAGCAGGTCCCTCGCGGAGGGAGTTAACACCGGGGAGCTGTTTTTT
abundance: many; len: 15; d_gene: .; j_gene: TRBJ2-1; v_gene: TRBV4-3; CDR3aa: CASSPVQGSYNEQFF; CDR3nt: TGCGCCAGCAGCCCCGTCCAGGGGTCCTACAATGAGCAGTTCTTC
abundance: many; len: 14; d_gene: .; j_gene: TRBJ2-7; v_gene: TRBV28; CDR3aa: CASSLGGLDYEQYF; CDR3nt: TGTGCCAGCAGTTTGGGGGGGCTCGACTACGAGCAGTACTTC
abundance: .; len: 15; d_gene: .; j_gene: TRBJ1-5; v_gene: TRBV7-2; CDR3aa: CASSSSIGGGQPQHF; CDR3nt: TGTGCCAGCAGCTCCTCCATCGGCGGGGGCCAGCCCCAGCATTTT
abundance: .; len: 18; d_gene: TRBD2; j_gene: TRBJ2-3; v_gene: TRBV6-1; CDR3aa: CASSEAAWAGGPTDTQYF; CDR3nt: TGTGCCAGCAGTGAAGCGGCGTGGGCGGGGGGACCGACAGATACGCAGTATTTT
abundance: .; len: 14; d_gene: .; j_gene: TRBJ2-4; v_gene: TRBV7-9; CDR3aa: CASSTGKTKNIQYF; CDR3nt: TGTGCCAGCAGTACAGGGAAAACCAAAAACATTCAGTACTTC
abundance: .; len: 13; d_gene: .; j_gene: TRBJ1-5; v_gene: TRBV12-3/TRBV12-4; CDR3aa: CASSITGYQPQHF; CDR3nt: TGTGCCAGCAGTATAACAGGGTACCAGCCCCAGCATTTT
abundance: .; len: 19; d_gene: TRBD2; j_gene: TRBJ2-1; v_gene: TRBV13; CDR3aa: CASSLEGTSLKSSYNEQFF; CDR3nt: TGTGCCAGCAGCTTAGAAGGGACTAGCTTAAAGAGCTCCTACAATGAGCAGTTCTTC
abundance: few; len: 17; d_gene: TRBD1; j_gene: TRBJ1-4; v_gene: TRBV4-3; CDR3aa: CASSQDRQGAANEKLFF; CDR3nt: TGCGCCAGCAGCCAAGACCGACAGGGGGCGGCTAATGAAAAACTGTTTTTT
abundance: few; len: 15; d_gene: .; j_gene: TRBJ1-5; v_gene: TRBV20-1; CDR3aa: CSARGTEYSNQPQHF; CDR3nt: TGCAGTGCTAGAGGGACAGAATATAGCAATCAGCCCCAGCATTTT
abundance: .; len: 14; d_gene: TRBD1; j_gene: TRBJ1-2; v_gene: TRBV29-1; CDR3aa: CSVDGQGGYYGYTF; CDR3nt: TGCAGCGTCGACGGACAGGGGGGGTACTATGGCTACACCTTC
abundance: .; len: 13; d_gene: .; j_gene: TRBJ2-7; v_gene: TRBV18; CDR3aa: CASSPAGAHEQYF; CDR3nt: TGTGCCAGCTCACCAGCAGGGGCTCACGAGCAGTACTTC
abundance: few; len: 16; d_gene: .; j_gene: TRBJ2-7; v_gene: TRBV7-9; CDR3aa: CASSFGLQVYSGEQYF; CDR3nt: TGTGCCAGCAGCTTTGGGTTACAGGTTTATTCGGGCGAGCAGTACTTC
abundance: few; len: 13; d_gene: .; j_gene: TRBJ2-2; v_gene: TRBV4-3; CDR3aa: CASSHISTGELFF; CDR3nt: TGCGCCAGCAGCCACATTAGCACCGGGGAGCTGTTTTTT
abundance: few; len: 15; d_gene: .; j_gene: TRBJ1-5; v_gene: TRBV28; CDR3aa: CASSLRVYSNQPQHF; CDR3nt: TGTGCCAGCAGTTTGAGGGTTTATAGCAATCAGCCCCAGCATTTT
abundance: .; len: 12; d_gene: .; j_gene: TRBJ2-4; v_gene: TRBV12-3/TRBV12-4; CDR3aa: CASSPTVNIQYF; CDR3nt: TGTGCCAGCAGTCCCACAGTAAACATTCAGTACTTC
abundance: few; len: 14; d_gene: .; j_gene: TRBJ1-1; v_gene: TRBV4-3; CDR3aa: CASSQDGHRVGAFF; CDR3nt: TGCGCCAGCAGCCAAGACGGCCACAGGGTCGGAGCTTTCTTT
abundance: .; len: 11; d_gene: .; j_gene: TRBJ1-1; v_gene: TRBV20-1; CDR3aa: CSAQDTFEAFF; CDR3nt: TGCAGTGCGCAAGACACTTTTGAAGCTTTCTTT
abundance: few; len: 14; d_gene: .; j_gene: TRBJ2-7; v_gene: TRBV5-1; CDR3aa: CASSSQGYRYEQYF; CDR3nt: TGCGCCAGCAGCTCGCAGGGGTATCGATACGAGCAGTACTTC
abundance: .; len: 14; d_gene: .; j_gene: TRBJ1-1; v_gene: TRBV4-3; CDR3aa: CASSHRGGNTEAFF; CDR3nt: TGCGCCAGCAGCCACAGGGGCGGGAACACTGAAGCTTTCTTT
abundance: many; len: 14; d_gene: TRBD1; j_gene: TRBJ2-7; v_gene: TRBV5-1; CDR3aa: CASSPGQGSYEQYF; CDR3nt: TGCGCCAGCAGCCCCGGACAGGGGTCCTACGAGCAGTACTTC
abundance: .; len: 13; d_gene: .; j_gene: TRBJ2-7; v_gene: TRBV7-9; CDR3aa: CASSSGEAYEQYF; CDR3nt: TGTGCCAGCAGCTCCGGGGAGGCCTACGAGCAGTACTTC
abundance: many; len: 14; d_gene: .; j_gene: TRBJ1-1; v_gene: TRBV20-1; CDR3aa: CSAREEDMNTEAFF; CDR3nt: TGCAGTGCTAGGGAGGAAGACATGAACACTGAAGCTTTCTTT
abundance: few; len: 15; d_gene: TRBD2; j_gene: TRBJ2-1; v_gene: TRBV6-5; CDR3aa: CASSYERGARREQFF; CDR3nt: TGTGCCAGCAGTTACGAGCGGGGGGCCCGCAGGGAGCAGTTCTTC
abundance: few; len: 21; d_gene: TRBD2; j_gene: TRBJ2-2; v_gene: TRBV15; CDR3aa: CATSSGIGGLAGGRDTGELFF; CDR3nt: TGTGCCACCAGCAGTGGCATTGGGGGACTAGCGGGAGGCCGGGACACCGGGGAGCTGTTTTTT
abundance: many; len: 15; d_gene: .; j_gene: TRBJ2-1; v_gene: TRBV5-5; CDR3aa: CASAIRVGSYNEQFF; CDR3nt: TGTGCCAGCGCGATCCGCGTGGGTTCCTACAATGAGCAGTTCTTC
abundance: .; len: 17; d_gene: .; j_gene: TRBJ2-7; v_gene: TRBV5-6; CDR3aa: CASSTWIPRSVSYEQYF; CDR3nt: TGTGCCAGCAGCACGTGGATACCAAGGTCGGTATCCTACGAGCAGTACTTC
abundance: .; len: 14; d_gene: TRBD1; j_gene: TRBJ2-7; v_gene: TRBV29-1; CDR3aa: CSVERQGESYEQYF; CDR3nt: TGCAGCGTTGAACGACAGGGGGAGTCCTACGAGCAGTACTTC
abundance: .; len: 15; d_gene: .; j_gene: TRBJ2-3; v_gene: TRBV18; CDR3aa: CASSPGGVGTDTQYF; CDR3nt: TGTGCCAGCTCACCTGGGGGTGTCGGTACAGATACGCAGTATTTT
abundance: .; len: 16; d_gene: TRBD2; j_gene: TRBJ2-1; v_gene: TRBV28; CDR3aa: CASSLLAGAGYNEQFF; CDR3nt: TGTGCCAGCAGTTTGTTAGCGGGAGCTGGGTACAATGAGCAGTTCTTC
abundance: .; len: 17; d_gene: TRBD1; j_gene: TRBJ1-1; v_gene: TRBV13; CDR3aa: CASSFGTGGTVNTEAFF; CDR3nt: TGTGCCAGCAGCTTTGGGACAGGGGGCACAGTTAATACTGAAGCTTTCTTT
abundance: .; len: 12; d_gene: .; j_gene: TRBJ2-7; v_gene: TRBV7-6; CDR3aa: CASSLGASEQYF; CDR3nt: TGTGCCAGCAGCTTAGGTGCGAGCGAGCAGTACTTC
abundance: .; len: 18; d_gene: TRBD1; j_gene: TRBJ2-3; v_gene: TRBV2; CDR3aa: CASRDIDREPRDTDTQYF; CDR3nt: TGTGCCAGCAGGGACATTGACAGGGAGCCTCGGGACACAGATACGCAGTATTTT
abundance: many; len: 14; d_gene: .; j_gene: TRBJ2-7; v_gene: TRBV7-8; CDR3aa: CASSGGGFLNEQYF; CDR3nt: TGTGCCAGCAGCGGAGGCGGATTCCTAAACGAGCAGTACTTC
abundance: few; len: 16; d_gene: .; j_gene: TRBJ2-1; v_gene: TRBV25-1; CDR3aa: CASSDLGRENPNEQFF; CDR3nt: TGTGCCAGCAGTGATTTGGGCAGGGAGAACCCCAATGAGCAGTTCTTC
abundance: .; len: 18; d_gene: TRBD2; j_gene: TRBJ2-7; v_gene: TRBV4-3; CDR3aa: CASSQDLGLAGRLYEQYF; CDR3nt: TGCGCCAGCAGCCAAGATCTGGGACTAGCGGGACGCCTGTACGAGCAGTACTTC
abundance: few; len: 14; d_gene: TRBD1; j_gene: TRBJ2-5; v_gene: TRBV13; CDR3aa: CASCAGTAKETQYF; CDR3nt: TGTGCCAGCTGCGCCGGGACAGCGAAAGAGACCCAGTACTTC
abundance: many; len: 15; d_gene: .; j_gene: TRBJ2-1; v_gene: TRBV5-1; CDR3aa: CASSGGGDSYNEQFF; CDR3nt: TGCGCCAGCTCGGGGGGCGGGGATTCCTACAATGAGCAGTTCTTC
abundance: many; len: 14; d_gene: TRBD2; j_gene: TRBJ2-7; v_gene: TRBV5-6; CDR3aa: CASSPGLAGNEQYF; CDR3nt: TGTGCCAGCAGTCCGGGACTAGCGGGGAACGAGCAGTACTTC
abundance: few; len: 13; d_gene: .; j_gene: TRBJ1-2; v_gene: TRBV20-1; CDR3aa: CSAPSPGVYGYTF; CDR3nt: TGCAGTGCTCCCTCGCCAGGAGTTTATGGCTACACCTTC
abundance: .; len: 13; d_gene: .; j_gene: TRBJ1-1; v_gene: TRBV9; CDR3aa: CASSVAEDTEAFF; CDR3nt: TGTGCCAGCAGCGTAGCTGAAGACACTGAAGCTTTCTTT